This T cell receptor (beta chain) was documented in a study of T-cell reconstitution after alpha-beta-depleted transplantation in children. Remarks on this clonotype: Antigen unknown.

The CDR3 has 15 amino acids. V shed 2 bases and J shed 1 base, with 14 bases lying between them. In germline, CDR1 is DFQATT, CDR2 SNEGSKA (reference sequence). Study-level findings and limits: Once a year had passed after transplant, T-cell counts and diversity came mostly from newly produced T cells.

Using unique molecular identifiers, the investigators prepared the TCRbeta library. TCRdb processed the PCR reads anew with MiXCR; each CDR3 protein has one entry. The table shows about 510,000 distinct CDR3 sequences, with over 9.5% occurring only once. The material was PBMCs, mostly from graft donor cells, obtained 180 days after TCRalphabeta/CD19-depleted stem cell transplant. The TCR comes from a female patient between 2 and 15 years old who had a stem cell transplant for aplastic anemia, so the T cells may come from the graft donor. The chain employs TRBV20-1 and TRBJ2-5; D may be TRBD2 (5 bases). The CDR3 DNA reads TGCAGTGCTAGACCTCGCGGACTTTTCCAAGAGACCCAGTACTTC. Its translation: CSARPRGLFQETQYF.